A selection of T cell receptor beta chains follows, all from one sample in a study of shared clonotypes between healthy human individuals. Clones were sequenced by immunoSEQ multiplex PCR, and TCRdb holds only the in-frame ones, with some missing. The sample lists about 960,000 clones, 76% seen once, with approximately 1.5% in the top ten. Specimen: memory CD4+ T cells sorted from blood. These receptors were taken from a man younger than 35 in good health. CDR3s include the opening cysteine and the closing phenylalanine or tryptophan. A D gene is named only where the DNA matches it firmly. Part of the rows lack a size; the others show once, few, many or a class for expanded clones.

v_gene: TRBV18
d_gene: -
j_gene: TRBJ1-2
abundance: few
CDR3nt: TGTGCCAGCTCACCGAACCAAGGGACAACTAACTATGGCTACACCTTC
CDR3aa: CASSPNQGTTNYGYTF

v_gene: TRBV10-1
d_gene: TRBD2
j_gene: TRBJ2-7
abundance: once
CDR3nt: TGCGCCAGCAGTGAGTCCGGGCTAGCGGGAGGGTCCTCCTACGAGCAGTACTTC
CDR3aa: CASSESGLAGGSSYEQYF

v_gene: TRBV5-4
d_gene: -
j_gene: TRBJ2-7
abundance: -
CDR3nt: TGTGCCAGCAGCTTCTACAGTACCTACGAGCAGTACTTC
CDR3aa: CASSFYSTYEQYF

v_gene: TRBV28
d_gene: -
j_gene: TRBJ2-3
abundance: -
CDR3nt: TGTGCCAGCAGTTCCTTAAGGGGTCCAGATACGCAGTATTTT
CDR3aa: CASSSLRGPDTQYF

v_gene: TRBV7-9
d_gene: -
j_gene: TRBJ1-2
abundance: -
CDR3nt: TGTGCCAGCAGCCGCGCCGGGGAAGCCTATGGCTACACCTTC
CDR3aa: CASSRAGEAYGYTF

v_gene: TRBV5-1
d_gene: -
j_gene: TRBJ2-5
abundance: -
CDR3nt: TGCGCCAGCAGCTTCTTTCCCAGCACAGAGACCCAGTACTTC
CDR3aa: CASSFFPSTETQYF

v_gene: TRBV4-2
d_gene: TRBD2
j_gene: TRBJ2-3
abundance: few
CDR3nt: TGTGCCAGCAGCCAGCGGGGGGCGGACACAGATACGCAGTATTTT
CDR3aa: CASSQRGADTDTQYF

v_gene: TRBV7-2
d_gene: TRBD1
j_gene: TRBJ1-5
abundance: -
CDR3nt: TGTGCCAGCAGCCTCCGATCCGGGACAGGGAATCAGCCCCAGCATTTT
CDR3aa: CASSLRSGTGNQPQHF

v_gene: TRBV18
d_gene: TRBD1
j_gene: TRBJ2-7
abundance: -
CDR3nt: TGTGCCAGCTCACCACCGGGACAGGGAGACGGAGACTACGAGCAGTACTTC
CDR3aa: CASSPPGQGDGDYEQYF

v_gene: TRBV28
d_gene: -
j_gene: TRBJ2-4
abundance: once
CDR3nt: TGTGCCAGCAGTTCCGTTGAGGGAGACAAAAACATTCAGTACTTC
CDR3aa: CASSSVEGDKNIQYF

v_gene: TRBV7-9
d_gene: TRBD1
j_gene: TRBJ2-3
abundance: many
CDR3nt: TGTGCCAGCAGCTCTGGGGGACAGGGGGCAACAGATACGCAGTATTTT
CDR3aa: CASSSGGQGATDTQYF

v_gene: TRBV12-1
d_gene: -
j_gene: TRBJ2-6
abundance: -
CDR3nt: TGTGCCAGCAGCCCCCCCGGGTGGGGACACCCATCCTCTGGGGCCAACGTCCTGACTTTC
CDR3aa: CASSPPGWGHPSSGANVLTF

v_gene: TRBV4-1
d_gene: TRBD1
j_gene: TRBJ1-2
abundance: once
CDR3nt: TGCGCCAGCAGCCAAGGGGGACAGGGACTCCGGGGCTACACCTTC
CDR3aa: CASSQGGQGLRGYTF

v_gene: TRBV5-4
d_gene: -
j_gene: TRBJ2-1
abundance: -
CDR3nt: TGTGCCAGCAGCTTGGTGAGCGCAGCCCCCACTGAGCAGTTCTTC
CDR3aa: CASSLVSAAPTEQFF

v_gene: TRBV6-7
d_gene: TRBD1
j_gene: TRBJ1-2
abundance: -
CDR3nt: TGTGCCAGCAAGCCGGGACAGGGACACTATGGCTACACCTTC
CDR3aa: CASKPGQGHYGYTF

v_gene: TRBV4-3
d_gene: TRBD2
j_gene: TRBJ2-3
abundance: -
CDR3nt: TGCGCCAGCAGCCGACTAGCGGGCGTCTCCACAGATACGCAGTATTTT
CDR3aa: CASSRLAGVSTDTQYF

v_gene: TRBV6-1
d_gene: -
j_gene: TRBJ1-2
abundance: -
CDR3nt: TGTGCCAGCAGTGACGCTTACCTGGGGAACTATGGCTACACCTTC
CDR3aa: CASSDAYLGNYGYTF

v_gene: TRBV11-2
d_gene: -
j_gene: TRBJ1-6
abundance: -
CDR3nt: TGTGCCAGCTCAACAGGAAATTCACCCCTCCACTTT
CDR3aa: CASSTGNSPLHF

v_gene: TRBV6-6
d_gene: TRBD1
j_gene: TRBJ1-1
abundance: -
CDR3nt: TGTGCCAGCAGTTTCGGACAGGGGAACACTGAAGCTTTCTTT
CDR3aa: CASSFGQGNTEAFF

v_gene: TRBV10-1
d_gene: -
j_gene: TRBJ1-1
abundance: -
CDR3nt: TGCGCCAGCAGTGATCAGGGACGACAAGGTGGGGCTTTCTTT
CDR3aa: CASSDQGRQGGAFF

v_gene: TRBV6-5
d_gene: TRBD1
j_gene: TRBJ1-1
abundance: -
CDR3nt: TGTGCCAGCAGTAAAGGACAGGGGGTGGCTGAAGCTTTCTTT
CDR3aa: CASSKGQGVAEAFF

v_gene: TRBV4-1
d_gene: -
j_gene: TRBJ2-1
abundance: -
CDR3nt: TGCGCCAGCAGCCAAGAAACAGGCATCCGTAATGAGCAGTTCTTC
CDR3aa: CASSQETGIRNEQFF

v_gene: TRBV7-2
d_gene: -
j_gene: TRBJ2-5
abundance: -
CDR3nt: TGTGCCAGCAGCTTTGCGGGGAGAGGAGAGACCCAGTACTTC
CDR3aa: CASSFAGRGETQYF

v_gene: TRBV7-3
d_gene: TRBD2
j_gene: TRBJ2-5
abundance: -
CDR3nt: TGTGCCAGCCGGCGGTTTTTAGCGGGAATTCAAGAGACCCAGTACTTC
CDR3aa: CASRRFLAGIQETQYF

v_gene: TRBV6-1
d_gene: -
j_gene: TRBJ1-5
abundance: -
CDR3nt: TGTGCCAGCAAGCCAGAACATAGCAATCAGCCCCAGCATTTT
CDR3aa: CASKPEHSNQPQHF

v_gene: TRBV10-3
d_gene: TRBD1
j_gene: TRBJ1-5
abundance: -
CDR3nt: TGTGCCATCAGTATTGACAGGGATAGTCAGCCCCAGCATTTT
CDR3aa: CAISIDRDSQPQHF

v_gene: TRBV5-6
d_gene: -
j_gene: TRBJ1-2
abundance: -
CDR3nt: TGTGCCAGCAGCTTGACGGGGGACTATGGCTACACCTTC
CDR3aa: CASSLTGDYGYTF

v_gene: TRBV5-1
d_gene: TRBD1
j_gene: TRBJ2-7
abundance: -
CDR3nt: TGCGCCAGCAGCTCCCCGGGACAGCCCGAGCAGTACTTC
CDR3aa: CASSSPGQPEQYF

v_gene: TRBV11-3
d_gene: -
j_gene: TRBJ2-2
abundance: -
CDR3nt: TGTGCCAGCAGCTTAGGGGGACAAGGAGTGAACACCGGGGAGCTGTTTTTT
CDR3aa: CASSLGGQGVNTGELFF

v_gene: TRBV6-1
d_gene: -
j_gene: TRBJ1-4
abundance: once
CDR3nt: TGTGCCAGCAGCTTCAGGGAAGACACTAATGAAAAACTGTTTTTT
CDR3aa: CASSFREDTNEKLFF

v_gene: TRBV4-3
d_gene: -
j_gene: TRBJ2-3
abundance: -
CDR3nt: TGCGCCAGCAGCCAAAGCTGGTCGGCGTCGCAAACGCAGTATTTT
CDR3aa: CASSQSWSASQTQYF

v_gene: TRBV27
d_gene: -
j_gene: TRBJ1-2
abundance: -
CDR3nt: TGTGCCAGCAGTTCCCCTAGCTTAGGGTCTAACTATGGCTACACCTTC
CDR3aa: CASSSPSLGSNYGYTF

v_gene: TRBV14
d_gene: -
j_gene: TRBJ2-7
abundance: -
CDR3nt: TGTGCCAGCAGCTCCCGTCAGGGGCCCTACGAGCAGTACTTC
CDR3aa: CASSSRQGPYEQYF

v_gene: TRBV4-1
d_gene: TRBD1
j_gene: TRBJ1-2
abundance: -
CDR3nt: TGCGCCAGCAGCCCACGGGACAGGTACTATGGCTACACCTTC
CDR3aa: CASSPRDRYYGYTF

v_gene: TRBV9
d_gene: TRBD1
j_gene: TRBJ2-1
abundance: -
CDR3nt: TGTGCCAGCAGCGAAGGACAGGGGGCTATCGATGAGCAGTTCTTC
CDR3aa: CASSEGQGAIDEQFF

v_gene: TRBV7-2
d_gene: TRBD2
j_gene: TRBJ2-3
abundance: -
CDR3nt: TGTGCCAGCAGCTTAAGGAGCGGGAGCGGGGCAGATACGCAGTATTTT
CDR3aa: CASSLRSGSGADTQYF

v_gene: TRBV7-2
d_gene: TRBD2
j_gene: TRBJ2-1
abundance: few
CDR3nt: TGTGCCAGCAGCTCCCGCAGCGGGAGTTCCTACAATGAGCAGTTCTTC
CDR3aa: CASSSRSGSSYNEQFF

v_gene: TRBV29-1
d_gene: -
j_gene: TRBJ2-3
abundance: -
CDR3nt: TGCAGCGTTTCGGAGGGCGGTACAGATACGCAGTATTTT
CDR3aa: CSVSEGGTDTQYF

v_gene: TRBV5-6
d_gene: -
j_gene: TRBJ2-7
abundance: -
CDR3nt: TGTGCCAGCAGCTTGGGGTCAGGGAAGAGCTACGAGCAGTACTTC
CDR3aa: CASSLGSGKSYEQYF

v_gene: TRBV9
d_gene: TRBD1
j_gene: TRBJ2-5
abundance: -
CDR3nt: TGTGCCAGCAGCGTTTTCCGAGACAGGGGAGAGACCCAGTACTTC
CDR3aa: CASSVFRDRGETQYF

v_gene: TRBV2
d_gene: TRBD2
j_gene: TRBJ2-3
abundance: -
CDR3nt: TGTGCCAGCAGCGCTGCAGCGGGGAGCACAGATACGCAGTATTTT
CDR3aa: CASSAAAGSTDTQYF

v_gene: TRBV2
d_gene: -
j_gene: TRBJ2-7
abundance: -
CDR3nt: TGTGCCAGCAGTGACAGGGGTGACTACGAGCAGTACTTC
CDR3aa: CASSDRGDYEQYF